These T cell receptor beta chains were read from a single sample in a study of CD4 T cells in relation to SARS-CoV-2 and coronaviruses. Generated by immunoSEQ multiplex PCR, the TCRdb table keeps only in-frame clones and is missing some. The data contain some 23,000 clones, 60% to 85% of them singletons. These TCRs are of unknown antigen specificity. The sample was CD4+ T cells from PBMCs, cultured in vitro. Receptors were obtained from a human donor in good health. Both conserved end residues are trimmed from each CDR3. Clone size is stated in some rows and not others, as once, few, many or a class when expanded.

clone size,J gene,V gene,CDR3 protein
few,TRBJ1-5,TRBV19,ASSIGGPQPQH
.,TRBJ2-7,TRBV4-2,ASSQDRGLVRGLRPANEQY
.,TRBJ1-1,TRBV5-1,ASSPRRGGSRGTEAF
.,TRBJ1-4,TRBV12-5,ASGLQGALEKLF
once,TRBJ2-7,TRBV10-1,ASKNGTVNVEGPYEQY
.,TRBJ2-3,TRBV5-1,ASSLVSQASTDTQY
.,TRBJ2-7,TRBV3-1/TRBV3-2,ASSQGSYEQY
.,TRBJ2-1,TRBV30,AWSGTSGYNEQF
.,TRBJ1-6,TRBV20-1,SASDPGSQRPLH
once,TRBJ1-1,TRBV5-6,ASSLEGRVTEAF
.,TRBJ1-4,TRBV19,ATGQGATNEKLF
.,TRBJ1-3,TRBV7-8,ASSTGTYGNTIY
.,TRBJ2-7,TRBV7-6,ASSLYIGVRTGSYEQY
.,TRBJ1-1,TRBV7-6,ASSLKGDSTEAF
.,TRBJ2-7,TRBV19,ASSPGPTYEQY
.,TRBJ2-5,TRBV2,ASSVQGTTAGETQY
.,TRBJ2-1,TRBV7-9,ASSLANRYNEQF
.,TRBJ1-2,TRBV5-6,ASSLDRAYGYT
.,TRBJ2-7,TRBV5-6,ASSLDSWASSYEQY
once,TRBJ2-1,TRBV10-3,AISESKGGIYNEQF
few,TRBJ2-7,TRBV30,AARPSSYEQY
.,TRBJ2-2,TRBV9,ASSVAGGAGTGELF
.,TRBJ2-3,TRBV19,ASSRASGGSTDTQY
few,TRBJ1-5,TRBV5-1,ASSLVGGNQPQH
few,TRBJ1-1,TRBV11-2,ASSLVAGETEAF
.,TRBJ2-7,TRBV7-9,ASSLAQQGSEQY
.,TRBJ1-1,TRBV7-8,ASSLVGQNTEAF
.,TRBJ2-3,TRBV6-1,ASSEGYAVDTQY
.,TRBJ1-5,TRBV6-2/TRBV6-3,ASSAQGPNQPQH
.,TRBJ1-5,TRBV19,ASRTGVNQPQH
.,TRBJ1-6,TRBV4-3,ASSHQDRGGNSPLH
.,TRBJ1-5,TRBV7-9,ASSGQENQPQH
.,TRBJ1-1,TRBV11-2,ASKKTGGANTEAF
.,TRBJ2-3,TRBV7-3,ASSLGLVATDTQY
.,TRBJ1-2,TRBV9,ASSASHGQPIYGYT
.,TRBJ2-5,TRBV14,ASSSEPWLGAKETQY
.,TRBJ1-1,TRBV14,ASSQGPEAF